This T cell receptor beta chain is drawn from a study of CD8+ T cells in alopecia areata. Findings and caveats of the study: The study found higher clonality in lesional than normal scalp, especially in alopecia totalis/universalis.

Isolated RNA was reverse transcribed into cDNA used as the sequencing template. Repertoires were generated with immunoSEQ multiplex PCR, while TCRdb's copy carries only in-frame clones and drops some. The repertoire includes around 140,000 clones, around 51% of them detected once, and about 1% sits in the top ten. The CDR3 covers 15 residues. With 10 bases removed from V and 5 bases from J, the gap between germline ends came to 23 bases. Germline-derived CDR1 and CDR2 are SNHLY and FYNNEI. For this clone: What it binds is not known.

The rearrangement joins TRBV2 to TRBJ2-5; D not certain. The sample here was CD4+ T cells sorted from blood, taken at week 0. The receptor's source is a human donor with alopecia areata. The CDR3 DNA is TGTGCCACCTCAGCCAACAAGGCCTATTCGGAGACCCAGTACTTC. Protein: CATSANKAYSETQYF.